The clone carrying this TCR beta chain was seen a few times. The entry originates in a study of blood T cell repertoires in COVID-19. Study details: Whether acute or convalescent, the COVID-19 samples came from the United States, Italy and Spain. The analysed material was cDNA or gDNA that came from T cells, B-cell-depleted T cells, or PBMCs.

Per the germline V gene, CDR1 is LNHNV and CDR2 is YYDKDF (reference sequence). This CDR3 has 15 residues. The V gene end was trimmed by 1 base and the J gene end by 7 bases; junction bases not matched to a gene: 5. Original methodology: For nucleated cells, counts were estimated from reference gene primer amplification. Generated by immunoSEQ multiplex PCR, the TCRdb table keeps only in-frame clones and is missing some. V, J and clone size reflect that table, while D and trimming were determined from the DNA. The table has a few hundred thousand clones, around 87% seen once. The clonotype was recovered from a woman aged 45-65 years with acute or convalescent COVID-19. V gene TRBV15 combines with J gene TRBJ1-4; the match to TRBD1 covers 8 bases. The sequenced sample consisted of peripheral blood. The chain's CDR3 is CATSRVQTGVEKLFF. In nucleotides, the CDR3 is TGTGCCACCAGCAGAGTACAGACAGGGGTTGAAAAACTGTTTTTT.